These 25 T cell receptor beta chains originate from one sample sequenced in a study of STAT5B mutations in CD4+ large granular lymphocyte leukemia (dated by TCRdb to 2022 to 2024). The library was produced with the immunoSEQ multiplex PCR assay. In its TCRdb copy, this immuneACCESS table keeps in-frame sequences only and misses some clones. Where compared with another copy, unresolved V genes explain less than half of these, and the others have no known cause. Present in this sample are some 34,000 clones, approximately 80% of which were seen just once. The biggest ten clones account for 3.5% to 5% of the sample. Sequences were obtained from CD4+ T cells from blood buffy coats. The receptors stem from a human donor in good health.

The chain has TRBV18 and TRBJ2-3; 7 nucleotides line up with TRBD2. The CDR3 loop spans 16 amino acids. CDR1 and CDR2 (germline): KGHSH, LQKENI. V lost 2 bases and J lost 2; bases outside the gene matches: 7. For the CDR3, the DNA is TGTGCCAGCTCACCAAGGTCTAGCGGATTCACAGATACGCAGTATTTT. This encodes CASSPRSSGFTDTQYF.

The rearrangement links TRBV6-5 to TRBJ1-5; D not resolved. The V gene's germline CDR1 is MNHEY and CDR2 SVGAGI. The CDR3 runs 13 residues. The V and J ends lost 2 bases and 0 bases respectively, with 2 bases between them. Written as DNA, the CDR3 is TGTGCCAGCAGTTACGGTAGCAATCAGCCCCAGCATTTT. It specifies CASSYGSNQPQHF.

This clone was recorded only once. This chain links TRBV30 with TRBJ1-1; 7 bases fit TRBD1. The CDR3 runs to 15 residues. Germline lookup yields CDR1 GTSNPN and CDR2 SVGIG (reference sequence). Losses at the gene ends were 3 bases for V and 1 base for J; bases not matched to a gene: 8. In nucleotides, the CDR3 is TGTGCCTGGAGGCGCGGACAGGCCTGGAACACTGAAGCTTTCTTT. It codes for CAWRRGQAWNTEAFF.

The V gene is TRBV6-5, the J gene TRBJ1-4, with 10 bases that match TRBD1. The V segment lost 5 bases and the J segment 4 bases; nucleotides outside the gene matches: 1. This CDR3 comprises 14 residues. The germline V gene encodes CDR1 MNHEY and CDR2 SVGAGI. The CDR3 here is CASSRDRGNEKLFF. In nucleotides, the CDR3 is TGTGCCAGCAGTAGGGACAGGGGTAATGAAAAACTGTTTTTT.

The chain couples TRBV19 to TRBJ2-2, with D unclear. CDR1 is LNHDA, CDR2 SQIVND, per germline (reference sequence). CDR3 length: 14 residues. V was clipped by 5 bases and J by 0 bases, with 7 bases between them. The CDR3 DNA follows: TGTGCCAGTAGTCCCTCCGCGAACACCGGGGAGCTGTTTTTT. Translating it yields CASSPSANTGELFF.

The chain couples TRBV7-9 to TRBJ2-2; D is tentatively TRBD1 or TRBD2 (5 bases each). CDR3 length equals 14 residues. V lost 4 bases to trimming and J lost 6 bases, with 12 bases between them. Per the germline V gene, CDR1 is SEHNR and CDR2 is FQNEAQ (reference sequence). In DNA, the CDR3 is TGTGCCAGCAGCTGGGGGTCAAACCCCGGGGAGCTGTTTTTT. Its protein product is CASSWGSNPGELFF.

V and J are TRBV7-9 and TRBJ1-3; possible D gene TRBD1, 5 bases. The V end lost 1 base, the J end lost 4 bases, and 14 bases lay between the germline ends. This CDR3 spans 16 amino acids. CDR1 is SEHNR and CDR2 is FQNEAQ in the germline V gene (reference sequence). CDR3 region: CASSLVQGVGGNTIYF. The CDR3 bases are TGTGCCAGCAGCTTAGTTCAGGGAGTCGGCGGAAACACCATATATTTT.

The CDR3 nucleotides read TGTGCCAGCAGTTACTCGAAGAGGGTTGATGAAAAACTGTTTTTT. This encodes CASSYSKRVDEKLFF. This chain uses TRBV6-5 with TRBJ1-4; D remains ambiguous. The germline gives CDR1 MNHEY, CDR2 SVGAGI. Trimming took off 0 bases at V and 6 bases at J, with 11 bases between the two ends. The CDR3 runs to 15 residues.

This rearrangement joins TRBV5-1 to TRBJ2-7; TRBD2 matches 11 bases. Germline V gene lookup returns CDR1 SGHRS and CDR2 YFSETQ. The CDR3 consists of 15 residues. The V and J ends lost 1 base and 3 bases, in that order; junction bases with no gene match: 3. The DNA for the CDR3 is TGCGCCAGCAGCTTGCGCACTAGCGGGAGCTACGAGCAGTACTTC. Protein sequence: CASSLRTSGSYEQYF.

J is TRBJ2-1 and V is TRBV7-2; TRBD1 matches at 10 bases. Losses at the gene ends were 5 bases for V and 4 bases for J; bases not matched to a gene: 8. This CDR3 has 16 amino acids. Per germline, CDR1 SGHTA and CDR2 FQGNSA. The CDR3 nucleotides are TGTGCCAGCAGCCAACCTCCGGGACAGGGGTACAATGAGCAGTTCTTC. It specifies CASSQPPGQGYNEQFF. The full variable domain, with the rest looked up from reference TRBV7-2 and TRBJ2-1, is GAGVSQSPSNKVTEKGKDVELRCDPISGHTALYWYRQSLGQGLEFLIYFQGNSAPDKSGLPSDRFSAERTGGSVSTLTIQRTQQEDSAVYLCASSQPPGQGYNEQFFGPGTRLTVL.

The chain links TRBV25-1 to TRBJ2-7; D tentatively fits TRBD1 or TRBD2 (5 bases each). Trimming pared 3 bases from V and 5 bases from J, leaving 23 bases between. From germline, CDR1 is MGHDK and CDR2 SYGVNS. The CDR3 totals 17 residues. CDR3 bases: TGTGCCAGCAGTGAGTTTGATCACCGGGACGGTCGAAACGAGCAGTACTTC. Translated: CASSEFDHRDGRNEQYF.

A word on this clone: Germline is not matched at one junction end, which may reflect a read error. The chain combines TRBV28 with TRBJ2-7; D possibly matches TRBD1 or TRBD2 (5 bases each). This CDR3 region has 15 residues. The V gene's germline CDR1 is MDHEN and CDR2 SYDVKM. CDR3 loop: CASTPPGTPSHEQYF. CDR3 DNA: TGTGCCAGCACCCCCCCCGGGACGCCCTCCCACGAGCAGTACTTC.

In this sample, this clone turned up once. This rearrangement joins TRBV10-3 to TRBJ2-1; 16 bases fit TRBD2. V lost 4 bases, J lost 5 bases, and 14 bases stayed unmatched. This CDR3 region has 20 residues. The V gene's germline CDR1 is ENHRY and CDR2 SYGVKD. CDR3 DNA: TGTGCCATCAGTGTGGAGGGGGGACTAGCGGGAGGGCTCGGGCACAATGAGCAGTTCTTC. Translating gives CAISVEGGLAGGLGHNEQFF.

This chain uses TRBV7-9 with TRBJ2-1; 10 bases agree with TRBD2. V dropped 5 bases and J dropped 8; count of bases not matched to a gene: 9. Per the germline V gene, CDR1 is SEHNR and CDR2 is FQNEAQ (reference sequence). The CDR3 has 15 residues. This CDR3 is CASSPGGTSVDEQFF. DNA of the CDR3: TGTGCCAGCAGCCCCGGTGGGACTAGCGTCGATGAGCAGTTCTTC.

This chain joins TRBV7-8 and TRBJ2-3; D might be TRBD2 (5 bases). The V end was cut by 3 bases, the J end by 4 bases, with 8 bases between. CDR1 is SGHVS and CDR2 is FQNEAQ in the germline V gene. The length of the CDR3 is 13 residues. The CDR3 spells CASSFGLSDTQYF. CDR3 bases: TGTGCCAGCAGCTTCGGACTCTCAGATACGCAGTATTTT.

The chain couples TRBV7-9 to TRBJ1-1; no clear D gene. Germline CDR1 reads SEHNR; CDR2 reads FQNEAQ (reference sequence). This CDR3 is 13 amino acids long. Trimming removed 2 bases at V and 3 bases at J, with 7 bases between. In DNA form, the CDR3 reads TGTGCCAGCAGCTTAAATGGGGACACTGAAGCTTTCTTT. Its translation is CASSLNGDTEAFF.

The rearrangement links TRBV10-2 to TRBJ2-1, with D possibly being TRBD2 (6 bases). This CDR3 is 15 amino acids long. The ends were cut back, 4 bases at V and 3 bases at J, with 13 bases in the middle. From germline, CDR1 is WSHSY and CDR2 SAAADI. The CDR3 DNA reads TGCGCCAGCAGTGGTTCCCGCGGGAACTACAATGAGCAGTTCTTC. It encodes CASSGSRGNYNEQFF.

The J gene is TRBJ2-7, the V gene TRBV7-2; 7 nucleotides agree with TRBD1. CDR1 SGHTA and CDR2 FQGNSA come from the germline V gene. The CDR3 runs 14 residues. Germline trimming cut 5 bases from V and 9 bases from J; bases unmatched to any gene: 13. CDR3 DNA sequence: TGTGCCAGCAGCCTAGGGGACAGACCTCAAAGGCAGTACTTC. Protein product: CASSLGDRPQRQYF.

The chain is built from TRBV7-6 and TRBJ1-3; possible D gene TRBD1, 6 bases. Germline V gene data show CDR1 as SGHVS and CDR2 as FNYEAQ. This CDR3 comprises 14 residues. Trimming removed 5 bases at V and 4 bases at J, with 12 bases between. This CDR3 is CASSVTGTGNTIYF. As DNA, the CDR3 is TGTGCCAGCAGCGTAACAGGGACAGGAAACACCATATATTTT.

The chain recombines TRBV11-3 with TRBJ2-1, with D possibly TRBD1 on 6 matching bases. Germline CDR1 reads SGHNT; CDR2 reads YENEEA. Trimming left V 3 bases short and J 5 bases short, with 14 bases between. The CDR3 extends over 15 amino acids. CDR3 DNA sequence: TGTGCCAGCAGCTTGGGGGCACGGACTGACAATGAGCAGTTCTTC. Residues: CASSLGARTDNEQFF.

This clone was observed a few times. The genes are TRBV19 and TRBJ1-1; D unresolved. V was cut by 1 base and J by 5 bases, with 11 bases left in between. CDR1 and CDR2 (germline): LNHDA, SQIVND (reference sequence). CDR3 length equals 14 residues. The CDR3 here is CASSIGTSGTEAFF. The CDR3 nucleotides are TGTGCCAGTAGTATAGGCACATCCGGAACTGAAGCTTTCTTT.

This sequence joins TRBV5-4 and TRBJ2-7, with a tentative D call TRBD1 (6 bases). The germline V and J ends were trimmed by 2 bases and 7 bases, with 22 bases remaining between them. The germline CDR1 and CDR2 sequences are SGHNT and YYREEE (reference sequence). There are 16 residues in the CDR3. The CDR3 spells CASSLLPEQGRREQYF. Here the CDR3 DNA reads TGTGCCAGCAGCTTACTCCCGGAACAGGGAAGGCGGGAGCAGTACTTC.

This clone has more than one count but fewer than ten. The chain joins TRBV5-4 to TRBJ1-2; maybe TRBD1 (5 bases). Trimming removed 2 bases from V and 8 bases from J, with 16 bases in between. This CDR3 comprises 14 residues. The germline V gene encodes CDR1 SGHNT and CDR2 YYREEE (reference sequence). CDR3 DNA: TGTGCCAGCAGCTTTCAGGGAGCTGCCTACGGCTACACCTTC. It is translated as CASSFQGAAYGYTF.

J is TRBJ1-5 and V is TRBV5-5; the D gene is possibly TRBD1 (5 bases). This CDR3 is built from 15 residues. Germline CDR1 is SGHKS and CDR2 is YYEKEE (reference sequence). The V gene lost 2 bases and the J gene lost 3 bases, with 12 bases spanning the gap. CDR3 bases: TGTGCCAGCAGCTTTAGTGGGGGACCCAATCAGCCCCAGCATTTT. Its translation is CASSFSGGPNQPQHF. Combining the CDR3 with reference TRBV5-5 and TRBJ1-5 gives the whole variable domain DAGVTQSPTHLIKTRGQQVTLRCSPISGHKSVSWYQQVLGQGPQFIFQYYEKEERGRGNFPDRFSARQFPNYSSELNVNALLLGDSALYLCASSFSGGPNQPQHFGDGTRLSIL.

This clone was seen once. The rearrangement joins TRBV25-1 to TRBJ2-7; TRBD2 aligns across 9 bases. V was pared by 3 bases and J by 3 bases, with 6 bases of the junction left unmatched. There are 15 residues in the CDR3. Germline CDR1 MGHDK, CDR2 SYGVNS. CDR3 sequence (DNA): TGTGCCAGCAGTGATTTGGCTAGCGGGAACTACGAGCAGTACTTC. Residues: CASSDLASGNYEQYF.